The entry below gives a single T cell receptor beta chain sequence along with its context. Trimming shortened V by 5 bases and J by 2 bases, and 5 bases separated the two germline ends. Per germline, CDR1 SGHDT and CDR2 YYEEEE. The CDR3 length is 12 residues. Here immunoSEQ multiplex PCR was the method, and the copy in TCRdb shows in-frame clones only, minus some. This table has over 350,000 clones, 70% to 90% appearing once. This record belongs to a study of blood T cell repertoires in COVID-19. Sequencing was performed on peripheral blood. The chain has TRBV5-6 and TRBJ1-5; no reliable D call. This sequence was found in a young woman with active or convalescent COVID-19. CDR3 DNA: TGTGCCAGCAGTCTAGGCAATCAGCCCCAGCATTTT. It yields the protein CASSLGNQPQHF.